The rows below give T cell receptor beta chains drawn from one sample of a study of a mutant IDH1 vaccine in newly diagnosed glioma. Generated by immunoSEQ multiplex PCR, the TCRdb table keeps only in-frame clones and is missing some. This sample carries some 130,000 clones, about 80% of them seen once, and the ten largest clones take approximately 5%. These receptors' antigens are unknown. The sequences come from PBMCs, collected from a glioma patient whose treatment included an IDH1 peptide vaccine. The receptors stem from a man aged 35 to 55 with glioma. The conserved cysteine and the conserved F or W are not part of the CDR3 here. Fields, in order: V gene, J gene, CDR3 protein.

v_gene: TRBV4-3; j_gene: TRBJ2-7; CDR3aa: ASSQAAGSYEQY
v_gene: TRBV5-5; j_gene: TRBJ2-2; CDR3aa: ASQGGTGELF
v_gene: TRBV19; j_gene: TRBJ2-2; CDR3aa: ASSMRGWAADGELF
v_gene: TRBV19; j_gene: TRBJ1-1; CDR3aa: ASSIDGRRDAEAF
v_gene: TRBV18; j_gene: TRBJ1-1; CDR3aa: ASSHRDRGRYTEAF
v_gene: TRBV28; j_gene: TRBJ2-5; CDR3aa: ATVAGIQETQY
v_gene: TRBV14; j_gene: TRBJ2-7; CDR3aa: ASSFLRNDYEQY
v_gene: TRBV27; j_gene: TRBJ2-5; CDR3aa: ASSSGGQETQY
v_gene: TRBV7-6; j_gene: TRBJ1-1; CDR3aa: ASSILGQGLGMNTEAF
v_gene: TRBV7-2; j_gene: TRBJ2-7; CDR3aa: ASSPPTYEQY
v_gene: TRBV6-6; j_gene: TRBJ1-5; CDR3aa: ASSYIGPGQPQH
v_gene: TRBV19; j_gene: TRBJ2-4; CDR3aa: ASSIPLAKNIQY
v_gene: TRBV6-5; j_gene: TRBJ1-3; CDR3aa: ASSSRQRSGNTIY
v_gene: TRBV9; j_gene: TRBJ2-1; CDR3aa: ASSTEMSREENNEQF
v_gene: TRBV5-1; j_gene: TRBJ1-2; CDR3aa: ASSLALPGQGIGGYT
v_gene: TRBV5-1; j_gene: TRBJ1-3; CDR3aa: ASSLRPGISGNTIY
v_gene: TRBV21-1; j_gene: TRBJ1-2; CDR3aa: ASSNPIRQGAIRGYGYT
v_gene: TRBV7-2; j_gene: TRBJ2-1; CDR3aa: ASSTRGGSYNEQF
v_gene: TRBV30; j_gene: TRBJ1-3; CDR3aa: AWYRAISGNTIY
v_gene: TRBV4-2; j_gene: TRBJ2-2; CDR3aa: ASSQDPRGLVGTGELF
v_gene: TRBV5-8; j_gene: TRBJ2-5; CDR3aa: ASSLELAGGGETQY
v_gene: TRBV9; j_gene: TRBJ2-7; CDR3aa: ASSVTSAPLYEQY
v_gene: TRBV29-1; j_gene: TRBJ2-1; CDR3aa: SVPDSGLGQF